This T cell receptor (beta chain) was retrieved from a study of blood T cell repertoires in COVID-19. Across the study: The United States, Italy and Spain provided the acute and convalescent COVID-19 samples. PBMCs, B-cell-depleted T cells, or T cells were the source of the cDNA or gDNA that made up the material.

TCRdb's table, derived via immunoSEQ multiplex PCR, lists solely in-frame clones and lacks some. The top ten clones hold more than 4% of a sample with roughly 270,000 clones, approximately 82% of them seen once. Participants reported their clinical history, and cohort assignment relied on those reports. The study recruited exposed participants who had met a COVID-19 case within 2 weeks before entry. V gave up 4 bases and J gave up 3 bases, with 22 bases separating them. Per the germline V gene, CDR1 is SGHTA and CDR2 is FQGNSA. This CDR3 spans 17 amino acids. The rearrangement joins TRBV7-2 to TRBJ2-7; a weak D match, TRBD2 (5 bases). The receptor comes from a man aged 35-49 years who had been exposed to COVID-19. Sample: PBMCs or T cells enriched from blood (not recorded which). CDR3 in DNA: TGTGCCAGCAGCTCTCCCCCCGCGTGGAGCGGATACTACGAGCAGTACTTC. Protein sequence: CASSSPPAWSGYYEQYF.